This passage covers 27 T cell receptor beta chains from one sample sequenced in a study of vaccination effects on CD4 cells after COVID-19. Viral peptide pool expansion of antigen-specific CD4+ T cells preceded sequencing in the ViraFEST assay. Having been cultured for 9 to 11 days, the cells underwent CD4+ T cell isolation. The vaccine recipients had no prior SARS-CoV-2 infection, with negative nucleocapsid antibodies. Their specific antigens are unknown. Only in-frame clones appear in the TCRdb table, and some are missing; sequencing was by immunoSEQ multiplex PCR. The data show 25,000 to 35,000 clones, 75% to 85% seen once. Specimen: CD4+ T cells from PBMCs cultured with SARS-CoV-2 spike peptides, collected before COVID-19 vaccination. These receptors originate from a human donor who received a COVID-19 vaccine.

The chain is built from TRBV2 and TRBJ1-1; a possible D gene is TRBD1 (6 bases). This CDR3 has 13 amino acids. V lost 6 bases and J lost 3, with 11 bases in between. Germline V gene data show CDR1 as SNHLY and CDR2 as FYNNEI. Here the CDR3 DNA reads TGTGCCAGCAGCGGCACAGGGTACACTGAAGCTTTCTTT. Residues: CASSGTGYTEAFF.

V and J are TRBV18 and TRBJ1-6; a weak D match, TRBD1 (6 bases). This CDR3 has 16 amino acids. The germline V gene has CDR1 KGHSH and CDR2 LQKENI. Between the trimmed V and J ends, which lost 3 bases and 5 bases, there was a span of 14 bases. CDR3 DNA sequence: TGTGCCAGCTCACCCGGTGAACAGGGAAATAATTCACCCCTCCACTTT. Protein sequence: CASSPGEQGNNSPLHF.

This clone was seen a few times. The V call is TRBV29-1, the J call TRBJ1-1, with 7 bases matching TRBD1. Trimming took 7 bases from V and 1 from J; bases not matched to a gene: 6. This CDR3 is 13 amino acids long. The germline CDR1 and CDR2 sequences are SQVTM and ANQGSEA. The CDR3 nucleotides read TGCAGCGGGAGACAGGGAGGGAACACTGAAGCTTTCTTT. As protein: CSGRQGGNTEAFF.

This clone was seen more than once but under ten times. The chain uses TRBV6-4 and TRBJ1-1; D call uncertain. V dropped 2 bases and J dropped 1 base, with 5 bases sitting between them. From germline, CDR1 is MRHNA and CDR2 SNTAGT. There are 13 residues in the CDR3. In DNA form, the CDR3 reads TGTGCCAGCAGTGACCGGGAGAACACTGAAGCTTTCTTT. It translates to CASSDRENTEAFF.

The genes are TRBV6-5 and TRBJ2-5; D might be TRBD1 (6 bases). V lost 6 bases to trimming and J lost 5 bases, with 16 bases between them. This CDR3 region has 14 residues. CDR1 and CDR2 from the germline V gene are MNHEY and SVGAGI. The DNA of the CDR3 is TGTGCCAGCAGAAACCCAGGGGTCGGGGAGACCCAGTACTTC. Protein product: CASRNPGVGETQYF.

This clone occurred a few times. The chain couples TRBV24-1 to TRBJ2-2, with 10 bases matching TRBD1. Trimming removed 5 bases from V and 6 bases from J; junction bases left unmatched: 8. This CDR3 region has 16 residues. Germline-derived CDR1 and CDR2 are KGHDR and SFDVKD. The CDR3 protein is CATSVWGTGDAGELFF. The CDR3 DNA is TGTGCCACCAGTGTTTGGGGGACAGGGGACGCCGGGGAGCTGTTTTTT.

The chain employs TRBV6-5 and TRBJ1-5; 10 bases are a match to TRBD1. The germline gives CDR1 MNHEY, CDR2 SVGAGI. The CDR3 contains 13 residues. V shed 6 bases and J 7 bases; nucleotides not matched to a gene: 3. CDR3 nucleotides: TGTGCCAGCAGGGAGACAGGGGGCCAGCCCCAGCATTTT. Its translation is CASRETGGQPQHF.

This clone is deemed medium-sized. The rearrangement uses TRBV5-1 and TRBJ1-5; D might be TRBD1 (6 bases). V was cut by 0 bases and J by 2 bases, with 9 bases left in between. Germline-derived CDR1 and CDR2 are SGHRS and YFSETQ. The CDR3 is 15 residues long. The CDR3 DNA reads TGCGCCAGCAGCTTGGTGCCAGGGGGCAATCAGCCCCAGCATTTT. Its translation is CASSLVPGGNQPQHF.

The V gene is TRBV27, the J gene TRBJ1-1, with D unresolved. The CDR3 has 14 amino acids. Germline-derived CDR1 and CDR2 are MNHEY and SMNVEV (reference sequence). V shed 6 bases and J shed 4 bases, with 15 bases lying between them. CDR3 in amino acids: CASSNGRWATEAFF. The CDR3 DNA is TGTGCCAGCAGCAACGGGAGATGGGCCACTGAAGCTTTCTTT.

The chain combines TRBV21-1 with TRBJ1-5. TRBV21-1 is reported as a pseudogene. CDR3 length equals 13 residues. The CDR3 bases are TGTGCCAGCAAGAGAGGGGTCGAGCAGCCCCAGCATTTT. It encodes CASKRGVEQPQHF.

The chain employs TRBV7-9 and TRBJ2-3; D remains ambiguous. The CDR3 is 14 residues long. Germline V gives CDR1 SEHNR, CDR2 FQNEAQ (reference sequence). Trimming cost V 1 base and J 4 bases, with 9 bases left between them. The CDR3 reads CASSLVAAADTQYF. The CDR3 DNA reads as TGTGCCAGCAGCTTAGTGGCCGCGGCAGATACGCAGTATTTT.

The chain joins TRBV2 to TRBJ2-3; perhaps TRBD1 as D (5 bases). The CDR3 totals 16 residues. Trimming left V 6 bases short and J 1 base short, with 17 bases between. In germline, CDR1 is SNHLY, CDR2 FYNNEI. The CDR3 reads CASSPLIGRGTDTQYF. The CDR3 bases are TGTGCCAGCAGCCCTCTCATTGGCAGGGGCACAGATACGCAGTATTTT.

The rearrangement links TRBV19 to TRBJ2-1; D is possibly TRBD1 or TRBD2 (5 bases each). Germline CDR1 and CDR2: LNHDA and SQIVND (reference sequence). CDR3 length: 17 residues. The ends were cut back, 0 bases at V and 2 bases at J, with 14 bases in the middle. The CDR3 loop reads CASSIDNARGAYNEQFF. CDR3 DNA sequence: TGTGCCAGTAGTATAGATAATGCAAGAGGGGCCTACAATGAGCAGTTCTTC.

In this sample, this clone turned up once. The chain has TRBV6-5 and TRBJ2-5, with 8 bases that match TRBD2. The J segment lost 4 bases and the V segment lost 5 bases, leaving 6 bases of the junction unmatched. This CDR3 is built from 14 residues. The germline gives CDR1 MNHEY, CDR2 SVGAGI. The CDR3 loop is CASSTGTSGETQYF. The CDR3 coding sequence is TGTGCCAGCAGTACTGGGACTAGTGGAGAGACCCAGTACTTC.

This chain links TRBV6-5 with TRBJ2-3, with D maybe TRBD2 (6 bases). Trimming left V 2 bases short and J 3 bases short, with 12 bases between. The CDR3 length is 15 residues. Germline-derived CDR1 and CDR2 are MNHEY and SVGAGI. The CDR3 region has the DNA TGTGCCAGCAGTTACGCGAGGAGGGGAACAGATACGCAGTATTTT. It is translated as CASSYARRGTDTQYF.

This sequence joins TRBV15 and TRBJ2-3; TRBD2 is a possible D gene (6 bases). The germline gives CDR1 LNHNV, CDR2 YYDKDF (reference sequence). The CDR3 totals 14 residues. V was pared by 5 bases and J by 6 bases, with 15 bases between. The CDR3 DNA is TGTGCCACCAGCCCGCTCCCCAGCGGGGATACGCAGTATTTT. It yields the protein CATSPLPSGDTQYF.

The chain joins TRBV5-1 to TRBJ2-1; 11 nucleotides line up with TRBD1. Trimming at V came to 0 bases and at J to 4 bases, leaving 3 bases not matched to a gene. Germline CDR1 reads SGHRS; CDR2 reads YFSETQ. The CDR3 is made up of 16 amino acids. CDR3 amino acids: CASSLGGQGGYNEQFF. CDR3 nucleotides: TGCGCCAGCAGCTTGGGGGGACAGGGGGGATACAATGAGCAGTTCTTC.

V usage is TRBV12-3 or TRBV12-4 and J usage is TRBJ1-1; D not resolved. This CDR3 spans 13 amino acids. V lost 1 base to trimming and J lost 4 bases, with 7 bases between them. The CDR3 DNA follows: TGTGCCAGCAGTTTAGGAGGGTTCACTGAAGCTTTCTTT. Translated: CASSLGGFTEAFF.

The CDR3 is CASSPETARYGYTF. For the CDR3, the DNA is TGTGCCAGCAGCCCTGAGACAGCCCGGTATGGCTACACCTTC. The chain couples TRBV5-4 to TRBJ1-2; D perhaps matches TRBD1 (5 bases). Trimming took off 4 bases at V and 5 bases at J, with 15 bases between the two ends. The CDR3 runs 14 residues. Per the germline V gene, CDR1 is SGHNT and CDR2 is YYREEE (reference sequence).

The J gene is TRBJ1-2, the V gene TRBV12-5; D perhaps matches TRBD1 (6 bases). Trimming removed 6 bases at V and 7 bases at J, with 15 bases between. Germline loops: CDR1 LGHNT, CDR2 FRNRAP. The CDR3 contains 13 residues. DNA for the CDR3: TGTGCTAGTGGGGAACTACAGGGTATTGGCTACACCTTC. The encoded protein is CASGELQGIGYTF.

The table lists this clone with a few counts. The chain recombines TRBV7-2 with TRBJ1-2; no clear D. Trimming pared 7 bases from V and 0 bases from J, leaving 18 bases between. Germline assignment: CDR1 SGHTA and CDR2 FQGNSA. The CDR3 contains 16 residues. As DNA, the CDR3 is TGTGCCAGCATCCCCCTGGGCCGAACACCTAACTATGGCTACACCTTC. Translating it yields CASIPLGRTPNYGYTF.

The gene calls are TRBV18 and TRBJ1-6; weak D call: TRBD1 (6 bases). The V gene lost 5 bases and the J gene lost 5 bases, with 7 bases spanning the gap. CDR1 is KGHSH and CDR2 is LQKENI in the germline V gene. The length of the CDR3 is 13 residues. The CDR3 coding sequence is TGTGCCAGCTCAACAGGGAATAATTCACCCCTCCACTTT. Translating gives CASSTGNNSPLHF.

Only a few counts were recorded for this clone. The chain couples TRBV10-3 to TRBJ1-2; D perhaps matches TRBD1 (6 bases). CDR3 length: 13 amino acids. Trimming pared 4 bases from V and 3 bases from J, leaving 9 bases between. Per germline, CDR1 ENHRY and CDR2 SYGVKD. The CDR3 region is CAISVRGDYGYTF. The CDR3 nucleotides are TGTGCCATCAGTGTCAGGGGCGACTATGGCTACACCTTC.

J is TRBJ2-3 and V is TRBV9; weak D call: TRBD1 (5 bases). CDR3 length: 16 amino acids. CDR1 is SGDLS and CDR2 is YYNGEE in the germline V gene. Trimming took 0 bases from V and 4 from J, leaving 15 bases between them. CDR3 amino acids: CASSVGWGLSADTQYF. CDR3 nucleotide sequence: TGTGCCAGCAGCGTAGGTTGGGGCCTGAGCGCAGATACGCAGTATTTT.

This clone was detected a few times. The chain recombines TRBV27 with TRBJ2-7; D could derive from TRBD1 or TRBD2 (5 bases each). Germline lookup yields CDR1 MNHEY and CDR2 SMNVEV (reference sequence). This CDR3 has 13 amino acids. V dropped 4 bases and J dropped 2 bases, with 9 bases sitting between them. CDR3: CASSYRGAYEQYF. DNA for the CDR3: TGTGCCAGCAGTTATAGGGGAGCCTACGAGCAGTACTTC.

The V call is TRBV6-2 or TRBV6-3, the J call TRBJ1-1; D not certain. The ends were cut back, 4 bases at V and 3 bases at J, with 18 bases in the middle. Germline V gives CDR1 MNHEY, CDR2 SVGEGT. The CDR3 runs to 16 residues. The CDR3 protein is CASSSYGRPGDTEAFF. The CDR3 bases are TGTGCCAGCAGTTCCTACGGACGTCCCGGGGACACTGAAGCTTTCTTT.

The chain carries TRBV7-9 and TRBJ2-2; TRBD2 matches 9 bases. The V gene's germline CDR1 is SEHNR and CDR2 FQNEAQ (reference sequence). CDR3 size: 15 residues. Trimming took 7 bases from V and 6 from J; bases not matched to a gene: 9. CDR3 sequence reads: CASTAGGGASGELFF. The CDR3 DNA reads as TGTGCCAGCACCGCGGGGGGGGGCGCATCCGGGGAGCTGTTTTTT. Together with reference TRBV7-9 and TRBJ2-2, the CDR3 gives the full variable domain: DTGVSQNPRHKITKRGQNVTFRCDPISEHNRLYWYRQTLGQGPEFLTYFQNEAQLEKSRLLSDRFSAERPKGSFSTLEIQRTEQGDSAMYLCASTAGGGASGELFFGEGSRLTVL.